The present TCR beta chain was sequenced within a study of T-cell reconstitution after alpha-beta-depleted transplantation in children. Preparing the TCRbeta library involved the use of unique molecular identifiers. Each CDR3 protein is one row after TCRdb ran MiXCR on the PCR reads. Here the sample spans hundreds of thousands of distinct CDR3 sequences, 15% to 20% being singletons. The sequence came from a boy in the first two years of life who had a stem cell transplant for Wiskott-Aldrich syndrome, so the T cells may come from the graft donor. This sample comprised PBMCs, mostly from graft donor cells, obtained 360 days after TCRalphabeta/CD19-depleted stem cell transplant.

CDR3 amino acids: CASSQERGRFTGELFF. The CDR3 DNA is TGCGCCAGCAGCCAAGAACGGGGCAGGTTCACCGGGGAGCTGTTTTTT. The rearrangement joins TRBV4-1 to TRBJ2-2; the D gene could be TRBD1 or TRBD2 (5 bases each). Germline lookup yields CDR1 MGHRA and CDR2 YSYEKL. The CDR3 runs 16 residues. V was trimmed by 0 bases and J by 4 bases, leaving 12 bases between them.